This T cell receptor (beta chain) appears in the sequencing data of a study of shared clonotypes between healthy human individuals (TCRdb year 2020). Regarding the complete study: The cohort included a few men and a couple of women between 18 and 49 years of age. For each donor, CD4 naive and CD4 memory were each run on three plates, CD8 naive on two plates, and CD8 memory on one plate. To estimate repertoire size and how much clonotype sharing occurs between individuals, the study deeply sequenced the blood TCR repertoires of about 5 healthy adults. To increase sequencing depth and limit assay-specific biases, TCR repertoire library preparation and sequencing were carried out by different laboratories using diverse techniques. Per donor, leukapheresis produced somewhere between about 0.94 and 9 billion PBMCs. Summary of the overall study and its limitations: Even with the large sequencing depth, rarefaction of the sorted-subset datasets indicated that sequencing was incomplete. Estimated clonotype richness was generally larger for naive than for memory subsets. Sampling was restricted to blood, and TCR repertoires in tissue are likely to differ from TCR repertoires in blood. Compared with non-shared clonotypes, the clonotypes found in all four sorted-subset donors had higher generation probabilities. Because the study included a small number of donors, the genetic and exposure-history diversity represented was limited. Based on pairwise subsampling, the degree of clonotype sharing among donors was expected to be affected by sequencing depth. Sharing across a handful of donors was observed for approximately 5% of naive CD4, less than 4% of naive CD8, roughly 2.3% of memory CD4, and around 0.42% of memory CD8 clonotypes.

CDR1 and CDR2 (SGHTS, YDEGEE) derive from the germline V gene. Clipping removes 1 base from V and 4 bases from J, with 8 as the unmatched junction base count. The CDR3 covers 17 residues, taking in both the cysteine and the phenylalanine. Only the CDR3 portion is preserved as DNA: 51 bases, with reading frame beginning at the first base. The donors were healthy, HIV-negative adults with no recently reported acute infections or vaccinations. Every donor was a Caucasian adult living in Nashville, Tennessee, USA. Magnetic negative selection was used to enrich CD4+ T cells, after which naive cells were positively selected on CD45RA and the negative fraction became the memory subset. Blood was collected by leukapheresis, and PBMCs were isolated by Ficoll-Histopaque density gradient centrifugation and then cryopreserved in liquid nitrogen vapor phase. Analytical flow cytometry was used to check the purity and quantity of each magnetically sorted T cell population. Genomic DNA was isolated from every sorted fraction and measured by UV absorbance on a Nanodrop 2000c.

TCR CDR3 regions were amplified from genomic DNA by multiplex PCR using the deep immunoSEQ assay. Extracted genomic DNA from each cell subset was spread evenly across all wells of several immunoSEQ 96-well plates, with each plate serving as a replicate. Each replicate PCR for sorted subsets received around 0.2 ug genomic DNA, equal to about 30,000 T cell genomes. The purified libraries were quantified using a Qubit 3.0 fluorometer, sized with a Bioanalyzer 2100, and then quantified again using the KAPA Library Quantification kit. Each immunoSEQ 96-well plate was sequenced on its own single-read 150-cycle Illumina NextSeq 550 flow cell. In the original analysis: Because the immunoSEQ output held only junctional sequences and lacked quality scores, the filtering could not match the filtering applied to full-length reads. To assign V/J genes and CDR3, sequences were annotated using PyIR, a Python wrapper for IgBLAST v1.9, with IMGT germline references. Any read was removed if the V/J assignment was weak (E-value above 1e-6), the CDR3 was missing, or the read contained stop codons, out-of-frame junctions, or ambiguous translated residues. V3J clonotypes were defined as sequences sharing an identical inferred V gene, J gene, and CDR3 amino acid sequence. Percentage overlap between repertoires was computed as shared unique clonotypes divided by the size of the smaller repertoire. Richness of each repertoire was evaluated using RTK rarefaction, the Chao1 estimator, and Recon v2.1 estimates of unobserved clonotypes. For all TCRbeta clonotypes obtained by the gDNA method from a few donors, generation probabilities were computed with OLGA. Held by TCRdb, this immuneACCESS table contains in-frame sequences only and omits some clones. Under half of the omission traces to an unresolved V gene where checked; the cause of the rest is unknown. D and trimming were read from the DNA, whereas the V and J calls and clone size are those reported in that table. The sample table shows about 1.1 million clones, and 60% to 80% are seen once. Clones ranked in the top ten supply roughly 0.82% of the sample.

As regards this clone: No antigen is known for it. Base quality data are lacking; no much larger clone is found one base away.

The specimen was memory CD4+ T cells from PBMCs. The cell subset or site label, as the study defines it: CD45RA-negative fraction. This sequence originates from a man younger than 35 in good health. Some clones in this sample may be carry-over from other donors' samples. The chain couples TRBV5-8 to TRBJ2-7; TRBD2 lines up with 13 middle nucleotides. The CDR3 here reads CASSLRPRTSGRYEQYF. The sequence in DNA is TGTGCCAGCAGCTTGAGGCCCCGGACTAGCGGGAGATACGAGCAGTACTTC.